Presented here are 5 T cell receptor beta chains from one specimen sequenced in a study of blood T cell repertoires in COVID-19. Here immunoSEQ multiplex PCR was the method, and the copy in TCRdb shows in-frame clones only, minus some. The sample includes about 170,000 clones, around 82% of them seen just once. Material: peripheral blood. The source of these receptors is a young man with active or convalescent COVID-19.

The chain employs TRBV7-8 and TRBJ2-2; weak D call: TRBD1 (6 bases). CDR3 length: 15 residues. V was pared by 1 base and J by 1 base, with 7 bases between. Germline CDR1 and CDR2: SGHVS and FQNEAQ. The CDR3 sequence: CASSLGQENTGELFF. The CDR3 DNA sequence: TGTGCCAGCAGCTTAGGACAGGAGAACACCGGGGAGCTGTTTTTT.

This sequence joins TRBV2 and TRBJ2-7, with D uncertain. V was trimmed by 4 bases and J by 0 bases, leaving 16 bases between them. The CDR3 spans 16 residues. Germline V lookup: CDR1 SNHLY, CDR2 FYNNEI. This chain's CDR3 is CASSVPVRHGSYEQYF. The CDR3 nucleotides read TGTGCCAGCAGTGTTCCCGTGCGACACGGCTCCTACGAGCAGTACTTC.

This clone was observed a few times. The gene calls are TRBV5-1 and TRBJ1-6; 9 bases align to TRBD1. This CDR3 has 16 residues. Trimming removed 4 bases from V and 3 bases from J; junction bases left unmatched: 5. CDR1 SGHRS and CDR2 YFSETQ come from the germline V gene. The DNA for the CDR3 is TGCGCCAGCAGCCAACAGGGGGCGGGCTATAATTCACCCCTCCACTTT. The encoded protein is CASSQQGAGYNSPLHF.

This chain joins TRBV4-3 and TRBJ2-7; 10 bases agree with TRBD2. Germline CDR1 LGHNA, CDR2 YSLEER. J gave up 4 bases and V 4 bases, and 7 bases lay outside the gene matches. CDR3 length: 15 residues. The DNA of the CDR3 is TGCGCCAGCAGCCCAGGGGCTAGCGGGAGATACGAGCAGTACTTC. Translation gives CASSPGASGRYEQYF.

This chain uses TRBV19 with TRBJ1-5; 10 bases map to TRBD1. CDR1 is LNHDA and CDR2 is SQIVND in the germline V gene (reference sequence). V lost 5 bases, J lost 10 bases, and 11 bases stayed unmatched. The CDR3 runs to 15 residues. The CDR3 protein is CASSPRTGGSNPQHF. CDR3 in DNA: TGTGCCAGTAGTCCCCGGACAGGGGGTAGTAATCCCCAGCATTTT.